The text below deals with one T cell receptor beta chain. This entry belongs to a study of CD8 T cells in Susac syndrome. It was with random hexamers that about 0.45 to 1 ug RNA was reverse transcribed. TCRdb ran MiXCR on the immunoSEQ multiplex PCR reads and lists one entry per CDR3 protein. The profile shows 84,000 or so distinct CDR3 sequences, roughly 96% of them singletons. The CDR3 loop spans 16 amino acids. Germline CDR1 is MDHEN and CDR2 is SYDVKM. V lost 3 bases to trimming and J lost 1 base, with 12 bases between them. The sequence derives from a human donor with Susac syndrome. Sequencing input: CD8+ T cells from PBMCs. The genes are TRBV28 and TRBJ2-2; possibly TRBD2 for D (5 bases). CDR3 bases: TGTGCCAGCAGTTTCGGGGAAGGGCAGAACACCGGGGAGCTGTTTTTT. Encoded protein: CASSFGEGQNTGELFF.